A selection of T cell receptor beta chains follows, all from one sample in a study of blood T cell repertoires in COVID-19. The data were produced by immunoSEQ multiplex PCR, yet TCRdb's version contains in-frame clones alone and is incomplete. The repertoire holds 360,000 or so clones, with approximately 89% as singletons. The specimen was PBMCs or T cells enriched from blood (not recorded which). The receptors derive from a woman under 40 who had recovered from COVID-19. Each CDR3 is given with its conserved first and last residue. The D gene is left open where the match is weak. The size of a clone is reported for some rows only, either as once, few or many, or as a class for expanded clones.

clone_size d_call j_call v_call cdr3_aa cdr3_nt
. TRBD1 TRBJ1-2 TRBV5-1 CASSPDGTATYGYTF TGCGCCAGCAGCCCTGACGGGACAGCTACCTATGGCTACACCTTC
. . TRBJ2-4 TRBV3-1/TRBV3-2 CASSQDRSLPAKNIQYF TGTGCCAGCAGCCAAGATCGCTCACTGCCGGCCAAAAACATTCAGTACTTC
. TRBD2 TRBJ2-2 TRBV5-1 CASSSGSGSPGELFF TGCGCCAGCAGCTCCGGTAGCGGGAGCCCCGGGGAGCTGTTTTTT
. . TRBJ1-1 TRBV2 CASSDTGRTEAFF TGTGCCAGCAGTGATACGGGGAGGACTGAAGCTTTCTTT
. . TRBJ2-7 TRBV7-8 CASSLAGGDEQYF TGTGCCAGCAGCTTAGCAGGAGGGGACGAGCAGTACTTC
. TRBD1 TRBJ1-3 TRBV3-1/TRBV3-2 CASSPSDRGPGNTIYF TGTGCCAGCAGCCCCTCGGACAGGGGGCCAGGAAACACCATATATTTT
. . TRBJ1-2 TRBV7-9 CASSFWLGGYTF TGTGCCAGCAGCTTCTGGCTAGGAGGCTACACCTTC
. TRBD1 TRBJ2-7 TRBV18 CASGEGASSYEQYF TGTGCCAGCGGAGAGGGGGCGAGCTCCTACGAGCAGTACTTC
. TRBD1 TRBJ1-4 TRBV7-2 CASSPRPSDRVAANEKLFF TGTGCCAGCAGCCCACGACCCTCCGACAGGGTGGCCGCTAATGAAAAACTGTTTTTT
once . TRBJ1-1 TRBV12-2 CASRPKNRGTEAFF TGTGCAAGTCGCCCGAAGAACAGAGGGACTGAAGCTTTCTTT